Listed here are 9 T cell receptor beta chains from one sample, sequenced in a study of early T cells in non-severe SARS-CoV-2 infection. TCRdb called the 5' RACE reads again in MiXCR, with one record for every CDR3 protein. The sample includes about 97,000 distinct CDR3 sequences, approximately 9.9% of them seen just once. This specimen was whole blood, taken at baseline. These receptors all come from an adult who was a healthcare worker with PCR-confirmed SARS-CoV-2 infection or an uninfected control (not recorded which).

In this sample, this clonotype turned up a few times. V usage is TRBV3-1 and J usage is TRBJ2-2; tentatively, D is TRBD1 (6 bases). The CDR3 is 16 amino acids. V lost 1 base and J lost 4, with 13 bases in between. The germline V gene has CDR1 LGHDT and CDR2 YNNKEL (reference sequence). CDR3 DNA: TGTGCCAGCAGCCAAGCAGGGACATCCGGCACCGGGGAGCTGTTTTTT. Translation: CASSQAGTSGTGELFF.

This clonotype was observed many times. V is TRBV7-3 and J is TRBJ2-3; 7 positions match TRBD2. J lost 2 bases, V lost 1 base, and 6 bases had no gene match. The germline V gene encodes CDR1 SGHTA and CDR2 FQGTGA. The CDR3 loop spans 16 amino acids. The CDR3 DNA reads TGTGCCAGCAGCTTAAGGCTAGCGGCGAACACAGATACGCAGTATTTT. This sequence encodes CASSLRLAANTDTQYF. The complete variable domain, with remaining parts taken from reference TRBV7-3 and TRBJ2-3, reads GAGVSQTPSNKVTEKGKYVELRCDPISGHTALYWYRQSLGQGPEFLIYFQGTGAADDSGLPNDRFFAVRPEGSVSTLKIQRTERGDSAVYLCASSLRLAANTDTQYFGPGTRLTVL.

The chain joins TRBV6-5 to TRBJ1-2; D not certain. V was trimmed by 2 bases and J by 2 bases, leaving 18 bases between them. The germline V gene has CDR1 MNHEY and CDR2 SVGAGI. The CDR3 runs to 17 residues. CDR3 sequence: CASSYNWASSQNYGYTF. The CDR3 nucleotides read TGTGCCAGCAGTTACAACTGGGCCTCGTCCCAGAACTATGGCTACACCTTC.

V gene TRBV7-3 combines with J gene TRBJ2-2; 11 bases are shared with TRBD2. V lost 5 bases and J lost 0; bases outside the gene matches: 8. This CDR3 has 18 residues. Germline assignment: CDR1 SGHTA and CDR2 FQGTGA. The CDR3 loop is CASSPGTSGYANTGELFF. DNA for the CDR3: TGTGCCAGCAGCCCCGGGACTAGCGGTTACGCGAACACCGGGGAGCTGTTTTTT.

The V and J genes are TRBV27 and TRBJ1-6; 7 nucleotides match TRBD1. Trimming took 6 bases from V and 10 from J; bases not matched to a gene: 3. Germline CDR1 reads MNHEY; CDR2 reads SMNVEV (reference sequence). This CDR3 contains 12 residues. Written as DNA, the CDR3 is TGTGCCAGCAGGACAGGGCGATCACCCCTCCACTTT. Translation: CASRTGRSPLHF.

The chain joins TRBV6-6 to TRBJ2-7, with no clear D. There are 17 residues in the CDR3. Trimming stripped 0 bases from V and 0 bases from J, with 15 bases between. The germline V gene encodes CDR1 MNHNY and CDR2 SVGAGI (reference sequence). The CDR3 DNA reads as TGTGCCAGCAGTTACTCGCGCCCCGGGCCCCGCTCCTACGAGCAGTACTTC. Translated: CASSYSRPGPRSYEQYF.

This clonotype has only a few counts. V usage is TRBV6-5 and J usage is TRBJ2-3; TRBD2 is a possible D gene (7 bases). The CDR3 extends over 13 amino acids. V was clipped by 10 bases and J by 2 bases, with 13 bases between them. Looked up from germline, CDR1 is MNHEY and CDR2 is SVGAGI. CDR3 sequence: CAIRGANTDTQYF. CDR3 nucleotide sequence: TGTGCCATCCGGGGGGCAAACACAGATACGCAGTATTTT.

This clonotype was observed at least ten times. V and J are TRBV18 and TRBJ1-4, with D possibly TRBD1 on 5 matching bases. Looked up from germline, CDR1 is KGHSH and CDR2 is LQKENI. Trimming removed 2 bases from V and 8 bases from J, with 12 bases in between. The CDR3 loop spans 14 amino acids. CDR3 in amino acids: CASSPSQGEEKLFF. The CDR3 DNA sequence: TGTGCCAGCTCACCAAGCCAGGGCGAGGAAAAACTGTTTTTT.

This clonotype has ten or more counts. The V and J genes are TRBV21-1 and TRBJ2-7; the listed D gene, TRBD2, was not tested against the DNA. TRBV21-1 is listed as a pseudogene. CDR3 size: 18 residues. CDR3: CASSKALLGLAYPYEQYF. The DNA of the CDR3 is TGTGCCAGCAGCAAAGCGCTACTAGGACTAGCGTACCCCTACGAGCAGTACTTC.